Following are 17 T cell receptor beta chains from one sample sequenced in a study of metastatic and nonmetastatic thyroid tumors. The entire patient cohort was treatment-naive prior to thyroid surgery. TCRdb re-clonotyped the PCR reads via MiXCR. The table includes over 25,000 clones, about 10% detected once. Input material: blood. The receptors shown here come from a female donor with papillary thyroid cancer or a benign thyroid nodule (not recorded which). Some clones in this sample may be carry-over from other donors' samples.

At least ten counts were recorded for this clone. This chain uses TRBV12-3 or TRBV12-4 with TRBJ2-5; 10 bases agree with TRBD1. CDR3 length: 14 residues. V gave up 8 bases and J gave up 5 bases; unmatched junction bases: 8. DNA for the CDR3: TGTGCCAGCCGAAGACAGGGGGCGGGGGAGACCCAGTACTTC. It is translated as CASRRQGAGETQYF.

This clone appeared many times. This sequence joins TRBV6-1 and TRBJ1-2, with a possible D match to TRBD1 (6 bases). CDR3 size: 13 residues. Deletions cut 6 bases from V and 6 bases from J, with 14 bases between. Germline V gene lookup returns CDR1 MNHNS and CDR2 SASEGT. Here the CDR3 reads CASRLNQGNGYTF. CDR3 nucleotide sequence: TGTGCCAGCAGACTAAACCAGGGGAATGGCTACACCTTC.

This chain connects TRBV6-2 or TRBV6-3 to TRBJ2-7, with a tentative D call TRBD1 (6 bases). This CDR3 has 15 amino acids. Trimming removed 5 bases at V and 1 base at J, with 15 bases between. CDR1 and CDR2 (germline): MNHEY, SVGEGT. CDR3 bases: TGTGCCAGCAGTCGGGCAGGCACAGGGTCCTACGAGCAGTACTTC. This encodes CASSRAGTGSYEQYF.

This clone was counted many times. This chain joins TRBV19 and TRBJ2-1, with no clear D. This CDR3 has 12 residues. Germline values: CDR1 LNHDA, CDR2 SQIVND (reference sequence). The V end was cut by 8 bases, the J end by 7 bases, with 12 bases between. CDR3 nucleotides: TGTGCCAGTTGGGCGCAGGAAAATGAGCAGTTCTTC. It translates to CASWAQENEQFF.

This clone has ten or more counts. This chain links TRBV12-3 or TRBV12-4 with TRBJ2-1; D is uncertain. The CDR3 runs to 15 residues. The V end was cut by 3 bases, the J end by 2 bases, with 11 bases between. The CDR3, as DNA: TGTGCCAGCAGTTTTCCGGGTCGGACCTACAATGAGCAGTTCTTC. Protein sequence: CASSFPGRTYNEQFF.

This clone was seen many times. Germline and junction disagree at one end, which may indicate a read error. V gene TRBV6-2 or TRBV6-3 combines with J gene TRBJ1-3; D is possibly TRBD1 (6 bases). This CDR3 has 16 residues. Germline V CDR1 and CDR2: MNHEY, SVGEGT. The CDR3 spells CASSSGTTSSGNTIYF. The DNA for the CDR3 is TGCGCCAGCAGCTCCGGGACAACAAGCTCTGGAAACACCATATATTTT.

The chain links TRBV28 to TRBJ2-5, with TRBD2 matching 8 bases. Germline trimming cut 8 bases from V and 7 bases from J; bases unmatched to any gene: 12. Germline-derived CDR1 and CDR2 are MDHEN and SYDVKM. The CDR3 is made up of 14 amino acids. The CDR3 DNA is TGTGCCAGCGAAGGGTCCGCGGGGGGAGGGACCCAGTACTTC. Residues: CASEGSAGGGTQYF.

This clone was recorded at least ten times. The CDR3 sequence: CASSLAGDSYNEQFF. CDR3 nucleotides: TGCGCCAGCAGCCTAGCGGGAGACTCCTACAATGAGCAGTTCTTC. The chain uses TRBV4-3 and TRBJ2-1; the match to TRBD2 covers 9 bases. V was pared by 4 bases and J by 0 bases, with 1 base of the junction left unmatched. Germline values: CDR1 LGHNA, CDR2 YSLEER. CDR3 length: 15 amino acids.

The table lists this clone with many counts. The chain has TRBV2 and TRBJ1-5; perhaps TRBD1 as D (5 bases). This CDR3 has 14 residues. V lost 4 bases, J lost 6 bases, and 13 bases lay in between. Germline V gene sequence: CDR1 SNHLY, CDR2 FYNNEI. The CDR3, as DNA: TGTGCCAGCAGTGGACCAGGGTCAGGTCAGCCCCAGCATTTT. This translates into CASSGPGSGQPQHF.

Comment on this clone: Germline is not matched at one junction end, which may reflect a read error. The rearrangement uses TRBV7-9 and TRBJ2-2, with 7 bases that match TRBD1. This CDR3 has 15 residues. The germline gives CDR1 SEHNR, CDR2 FQNEAQ (reference sequence). The DNA for the CDR3 is TGTGCCAGTAGCTCGGACAGGACGAAAACCGGGGAGCTGTTTTTT. This sequence encodes CASSSDRTKTGELFF.

This clone was counted at least ten times. CDR3 in DNA: TGTGCCAGCAGCTTAGTCCGGGACCTCTATGGCTACACCTTC. Its translation is CASSLVRDLYGYTF. The chain carries TRBV11-2 and TRBJ1-2; D may be TRBD1 (5 bases). From germline, CDR1 is SGHAT and CDR2 FQNNGV. The CDR3 covers 14 residues. Trimming pared 1 base from V and 4 bases from J, leaving 10 bases between.

This clone was counted ten times or more. This sequence joins TRBV12-5 and TRBJ2-3; D might be TRBD1 (6 bases). Germline lookup yields CDR1 LGHNT and CDR2 FRNRAP. With 0 bases removed from V and 1 base from J, the gap between germline ends came to 11 bases. CDR3 length: 16 amino acids. CDR3: CASGLVLGGGTDTQYF. The CDR3 bases are TGTGCTAGTGGTTTGGTGCTAGGGGGAGGCACAGATACGCAGTATTTT. Drawing the rest from reference TRBV12-5 and TRBJ2-3, the complete variable domain is DARVTQTPRHKVTEMGQEVTMRCQPILGHNTVFWYRQTMMQGLELLAYFRNRAPLDDSGMPKDRFSAEMPDATLATLKIQPSEPRDSAVYFCASGLVLGGGTDTQYFGPGTRLTVL.

This clone has at least ten counts. The chain uses TRBV12-3 or TRBV12-4 and TRBJ2-5; D gene unclear. V was clipped by 6 bases and J by 3 bases, with 11 bases between them. The CDR3 has 13 amino acids. CDR3 bases: TGTGCCAGCAGCCACCCCAACGAAGAGACCCAGTACTTC. This codes for CASSHPNEETQYF.

This clone was counted many times. The chain links TRBV15 to TRBJ1-1, with D maybe TRBD1 (5 bases). Trimming shortened V by 0 bases and J by 5 bases, and 10 bases separated the two germline ends. The CDR3 is 14 residues long. In germline, CDR1 is LNHNV, CDR2 YYDKDF (reference sequence). CDR3 residues: CATSRDNKGTEAFF. CDR3 DNA sequence: TGTGCCACCAGCAGAGATAACAAGGGGACTGAAGCTTTCTTT. Full variable domain (missing parts from reference TRBV15 and TRBJ1-1): DAMVIQNPRYQVTQFGKPVTLSCSQTLNHNVMYWYQQKSSQAPKLLFHYYDKDFNNEADTPDNFQSRRPNTSFCFLDIRSPGLGDTAMYLCATSRDNKGTEAFFGQGTRLTVV.

This clone has at least ten counts. The chain combines TRBV10-3 with TRBJ2-2, with TRBD1 matching over 8 bases. CDR1 is ENHRY and CDR2 is SYGVKD in the germline V gene. The J segment lost 6 bases and the V segment lost 6 bases, leaving 6 bases of the junction unmatched. This CDR3 has 14 amino acids. CDR3 sequence reads: CAIRDRETAGELFF. The CDR3 coding sequence is TGTGCCATCAGGGACAGGGAAACGGCCGGGGAGCTGTTTTTT.

The table lists this clone with many counts. The genes are TRBV2 and TRBJ2-7; D tentatively reads TRBD1 or TRBD2 (5 bases each). There are 12 residues in the CDR3. The germline V and J ends were trimmed by 8 bases and 4 bases, with 12 bases remaining between them. The germline CDR1 and CDR2 sequences are SNHLY and FYNNEI. CDR3 amino acids: CASVGDGYEQYF. The CDR3 nucleotides read TGTGCCAGCGTCGGGGACGGATACGAGCAGTACTTC.

This clone was seen many times. It may be a read error: a sequence one base away is much more abundant. The rearrangement links TRBV6-1 to TRBJ2-5, with D perhaps TRBD1 (5 bases). Trimming took 11 bases from V and 4 from J, leaving 26 bases between them. Germline assignment: CDR1 MNHNS and CDR2 SASEGT. The CDR3 loop spans 16 amino acids. DNA of the CDR3: TGTGCCGGCAAACGAAGACAGTGGGCCGGTGCAGAGACCCAGTACTTC. It encodes CAGKRRQWAGAETQYF.